This is a list of T cell receptor beta chains from one sample in a study of Ad26.COV2.S vaccination and SARS-CoV-2 variants. TCRdb keeps only in-frame clones here, not all; method: immunoSEQ multiplex PCR. Found here are about 140,000 clones, 80% to 90% of them singletons; the top ten hold around 5%. This material consisted of peripheral blood, taken after recovery from COVID-19. These receptors originate from a human donor who had recovered from COVID-19. Each CDR3 is given with its conserved first and last residue. D genes are given only for firm matches. Clone sizes are given selectively: once, few, many, or a class where the clone is expanded.

>.|TRBV5-1|TRBJ2-6|.|19
TGCGCCAGCAGCCTTACGGGGGGACAGCCTAGCTCTGGGGCCAACGTCCTGACTTTC
CASSLTGGQPSSGANVLTF
>TRBD1|TRBV10-2|TRBJ2-1|.|14
TGCGCCAGCAGCGGACAGGGGGCATACAATGAGCAGTTCTTC
CASSGQGAYNEQFF
>TRBD1|TRBV7-2|TRBJ1-2|.|15
TGTGCCAGCAGCACTTACCGGGGACAGGGGGATGGCTACACCTTC
CASSTYRGQGDGYTF
>.|TRBV10-2|TRBJ2-2|.|14
TGCGCCAGCAGTGAGTCTTCTAGCACCGGGGAGCTGTTTTTT
CASSESSSTGELFF
>.|TRBV6-1|TRBJ1-5|.|13
TGTGCCAGCAGTGAATGGGTGAATCAGCCCCAGCATTTT
CASSEWVNQPQHF
>.|TRBV6-5|TRBJ1-1|.|13
TGTGCCAGCAGTTACTCGATGTTCGGGGAAGCTTTCTTT
CASSYSMFGEAFF
>.|TRBV6-6|TRBJ1-1|.|11
TGTGCCAGCAGTCCGGGGGGGGTTGGTTTCTTT
CASSPGGVGFF
>.|TRBV19|TRBJ1-5|few|16
TGTGCCAGTAGTATGACAGGTCAACTAAGCAATCAGCCCCAGCATTTT
CASSMTGQLSNQPQHF
>TRBD2|TRBV10-1|TRBJ2-1|.|17
TGCGCCAGCAGTGAGGGAGGGCTAGCGGGGGGGCCAAGTGAGCAGTTCTTC
CASSEGGLAGGPSEQFF
>.|TRBV24-1|TRBJ1-2|.|13
TGTGCCACCAGGGGCCCAGGCAACTATGGCTACACCTTC
CATRGPGNYGYTF
>.|TRBV5-4|TRBJ2-3|.|15
TGTGCCAGCAGCTTGGAGGGGTTGGGCACAGATACGCAGTATTTT
CASSLEGLGTDTQYF
>.|TRBV28|TRBJ1-5|.|11
TGTGCCAGCAGTGGCAATCAGCCCCAGCATTTT
CASSGNQPQHF
>TRBD1|TRBV30|TRBJ2-3|.|13
TGTGCCTGGACAGGGGGCCCCACAGATACGCAGTATTTT
CAWTGGPTDTQYF
>TRBD2|TRBV6-5|TRBJ2-7|few|15
TGTGCCAGCAGTCCCCGAGCGGGGGGTAACAGCGAGCAGTACTTC
CASSPRAGGNSEQYF
>.|TRBV28|TRBJ2-7|.|15
TGTGCCAGCAGTGACGGGTCCGGAGGAAGGTACGAGCAGTACTTC
CASSDGSGGRYEQYF
>.|TRBV20-1|TRBJ2-7|.|13
TGCAGTGCTAGTTCACGGCTAACCTACGAGCAGTACTTC
CSASSRLTYEQYF
>.|TRBV7-2|TRBJ1-1|.|15
TGTGCCAGCAGCCCCAGACAGGACCCCGACACTGAAGCTTTCTTT
CASSPRQDPDTEAFF
>TRBD1|TRBV6-5|TRBJ1-2|.|14
TGTGCCAGCAGTTACGGTGGCAGGGGGTATAGCTACACCTTC
CASSYGGRGYSYTF
>.|TRBV28|TRBJ1-5|.|14
TGTGCCAGCAGTTATTTAGGGGACCATCAGCCCCAGCATTTT
CASSYLGDHQPQHF
>TRBD1|TRBV28|TRBJ2-7|.|14
TGTGCCAGCAGCCCCGGACAGGTCCCCTACGAGCAGTACTTC
CASSPGQVPYEQYF